The 30 T cell receptor beta chains reported below all come from one sample, sequenced in a study of T cells after yellow fever vaccination. MiXCR, run by TCRdb on the 5' RACE reads, gives a single entry per CDR3 protein. The profile covers some 560,000 distinct CDR3 sequences, with over 15% appearing a single time and over 11% taken by the ten largest. The sample was PBMCs, taken 15 days after the yellow fever booster vaccination. Source of these receptors: a young man who received the YFV17D yellow fever vaccine.

This clonotype came up a few times. The rearrangement uses TRBV20-1 and TRBJ2-7; D is possibly TRBD2 (6 bases). Trimming left V 1 base short and J 6 bases short, with 13 bases between. This CDR3 region has 13 residues. Germline V gene data show CDR1 as DFQATT and CDR2 as SNEGSKA (reference sequence). CDR3 DNA: TGCAGTGCTAGAGTCAACGGGGGACGCGAGCAGTACTTC. This encodes CSARVNGGREQYF.

A few counts support this clonotype. In DNA form, the CDR3 reads TGTGCCAGCAGCGACAGGGCGGGGACCCAGTACTTC. It is translated as CASSDRAGTQYF. The chain employs TRBV3-1 and TRBJ2-5; TRBD1 matches at 7 bases. Per the germline V gene, CDR1 is LGHDT and CDR2 is YNNKEL (reference sequence). Germline trimming cut 5 bases from V and 7 bases from J; bases unmatched to any gene: 4. The CDR3 is 12 residues long.

This clonotype was picked up many times. The rearrangement uses TRBV6-5 and TRBJ2-1; 14 nucleotides align to TRBD2. Germline lookup yields CDR1 MNHEY and CDR2 SVGAGI. With V trimmed by 4 bases and J by 7 bases, 3 bases remained unmatched. There are 15 residues in the CDR3. This chain's CDR3 is CASSFGTSGRNEQFF. CDR3 sequence (DNA): TGTGCCAGCAGTTTCGGGACTAGCGGGAGAAATGAGCAGTTCTTC.

This clonotype was counted only a few times. V gene TRBV4-2 combines with J gene TRBJ2-7; TRBD2 agrees at 9 bases. The CDR3 has 14 amino acids. V lost 5 bases and J lost 5; bases outside the gene matches: 7. Germline V CDR1 and CDR2: LGHNA, YNFKEQ. The CDR3 DNA reads as TGTGCCAGCAGCTACGCTAGCGGGATCAACGAGCAGTACTTC. This sequence encodes CASSYASGINEQYF.

The chain is built from TRBV20-1 and TRBJ2-1, with a possible D match to TRBD2 (6 bases). The germline gives CDR1 DFQATT, CDR2 SNEGSKA (reference sequence). This CDR3 comprises 15 residues. V lost 1 base and J lost 5, with 15 bases in between. The CDR3 sequence is CSARGLVVLNNEQFF. CDR3 DNA sequence: TGCAGTGCTAGAGGACTAGTTGTTTTAAACAATGAGCAGTTCTTC.

In DNA, the CDR3 is TGTGCCAGCAGTGAAGGGCAGAGCACAGATACGCAGTATTTT. Translated: CASSEGQSTDTQYF. The chain is built from TRBV25-1 and TRBJ2-3; unclear D gene. Trimming removed 2 bases at V and 0 bases at J, with 6 bases between. Germline values: CDR1 MGHDK, CDR2 SYGVNS. CDR3 size: 14 residues.

The chain links TRBV5-1 to TRBJ2-5; 7 bases agree with TRBD2. Germline assignment: CDR1 SGHRS and CDR2 YFSETQ. The CDR3 covers 14 residues. Trimming cost V 4 bases and J 2 bases; bases outside gene matches: 5. Here the CDR3 reads CASSPLATQETQYF. The DNA for the CDR3 is TGCGCCAGCAGCCCACTAGCGACTCAAGAGACCCAGTACTTC.

The chain uses TRBV27 and TRBJ2-1, with D unclear. Germline V CDR1 and CDR2: MNHEY, SMNVEV (reference sequence). V gave up 7 bases and J gave up 0 bases, with 13 bases separating them. CDR3 size: 15 residues. CDR3 loop: CASTLGPSSYNEQFF. CDR3 nucleotides: TGTGCCAGCACCCTAGGCCCGAGCTCCTACAATGAGCAGTTCTTC.

A few counts support this clonotype. J is TRBJ2-7 and V is TRBV4-3; 10 nucleotides line up with TRBD1. The CDR3 consists of 16 residues. Trimming took 0 bases from V and 3 from J; bases not matched to a gene: 5. Germline V gene lookup returns CDR1 LGHNA and CDR2 YSLEER. CDR3: CASSQDRGTGDYEQYF. CDR3 coding DNA: TGCGCCAGCAGCCAAGATCGGGGGACAGGGGACTACGAGCAGTACTTC.

This chain joins TRBV4-2 and TRBJ2-1; 7 bases agree with TRBD2. Trimming at V came to 0 bases and at J to 9 bases, leaving 14 bases not matched to a gene. Germline V gives CDR1 LGHNA, CDR2 YNFKEQ. CDR3 length: 17 residues. CDR3 DNA sequence: TGTGCCAGCAGCCAAGATATGGCGGGAGCCCCCGGGGTTGAGCAGTTCTTC. This gives the protein CASSQDMAGAPGVEQFF.

This clonotype has only one observation. The chain couples TRBV10-2 to TRBJ2-7; 9 bases map to TRBD2. The CDR3 is made up of 16 amino acids. In germline, CDR1 is WSHSY, CDR2 SAAADI. The junction had 6 bases not matched to a gene; V was cut back by 3 bases and J by 0 bases. The CDR3, as DNA: TGCGCCAGCAGTGAACCCGGGACTAGCTTCTCCTACGAGCAGTACTTC. It codes for CASSEPGTSFSYEQYF.

Here the CDR3 reads CASSSGAQGKVFF. The DNA of the CDR3 is TGTGCCAGCAGTTCTGGCGCGCAGGGGAAGGTGTTTTTT. V and J are TRBV12-3 or TRBV12-4 and TRBJ2-2; a possible D gene is TRBD1 (6 bases). This CDR3 comprises 13 residues. Trimming shortened V by 4 bases and J by 15 bases, and 18 bases separated the two germline ends.

In this sample, this clonotype turned up a few times. The CDR3 nucleotides are TGTGCCAGCGGGGAACTGATAAGCACAGATACGCAGTATTTT. Its protein is CASGELISTDTQYF. The chain uses TRBV2 and TRBJ2-3; D ambiguous. The germline gives CDR1 SNHLY, CDR2 FYNNEI. This CDR3 has 14 residues. V lost 8 bases and J 0 bases, leaving 12 bases between the germline ends.

V is TRBV6-1 and J is TRBJ2-1; 9 bases map to TRBD2. The germline V gene encodes CDR1 MNHNS and CDR2 SASEGT. V was clipped by 10 bases and J by 6 bases; unmatched bases: 7. The CDR3 is 13 residues long. CDR3 residues: CATGTSRSNEQFF. The CDR3 DNA sequence: TGTGCCACTGGGACTAGCAGATCCAATGAGCAGTTCTTC.

This clonotype showed up just a few times. This sequence joins TRBV20-1 and TRBJ2-5; 7 bases map to TRBD1. In germline, CDR1 is DFQATT, CDR2 SNEGSKA (reference sequence). The V and J ends lost 8 bases and 5 bases, in that order; junction bases with no gene match: 8. This CDR3 is 12 amino acids long. The CDR3 sequence: CSSRRGLETQYF. CDR3 in DNA: TGCAGTTCACGAAGGGGGCTGGAGACCCAGTACTTC.

This clonotype was seen only a few times. This chain links TRBV7-2 with TRBJ2-5, with TRBD1 identical over 8 bases. V was pared by 5 bases and J by 1 base, with 3 bases of the junction left unmatched. CDR3 size: 14 residues. CDR1 is SGHTA, CDR2 FQGNSA, per germline. CDR3 bases: TGTGCCAGCAGCCCTCAGGGGGCCCAAGAGACCCAGTACTTC. It yields the protein CASSPQGAQETQYF.

In its sample, this clonotype was seen a few times. This chain links TRBV9 with TRBJ1-1; D possibly corresponds to TRBD1 (5 bases). V lost 0 bases and J lost 4, with 10 bases in between. The CDR3 extends over 14 amino acids. Germline values: CDR1 SGDLS, CDR2 YYNGEE. Written as DNA, the CDR3 is TGTGCCAGCAGCGTAGGGAGGGGTACCACTGAAGCTTTCTTT. This codes for CASSVGRGTTEAFF.

The CDR3 DNA reads as TGCGCCAGCAGCCAAGACCTCCAGGGAGGCACCGGGGAGCTGTTTTTT. Translating gives CASSQDLQGGTGELFF. The chain couples TRBV4-3 to TRBJ2-2; the D gene is possibly TRBD2 (6 bases). This CDR3 has 16 amino acids. V dropped 0 bases and J dropped 4 bases, with 12 bases sitting between them. From germline, CDR1 is LGHNA and CDR2 YSLEER.

V usage is TRBV12-3 or TRBV12-4 and J usage is TRBJ2-7; tentatively, D is TRBD1 (5 bases). CDR3 length: 12 amino acids. V lost 6 bases and J lost 6, with 12 bases in between. CDR3 loop: CASSPATGEQYF. CDR3 nucleotide sequence: TGTGCCAGCAGCCCCGCAACAGGCGAGCAGTACTTC.

V usage is TRBV12-3 or TRBV12-4 and J usage is TRBJ2-3, with 7 bases matching TRBD2. V shed 1 base, J shed 5 bases, and the junction held 6 bases outside the gene matches. The CDR3 is 15 residues long. The CDR3 region is CASSLGAGVRDTQYF. CDR3 DNA sequence: TGTGCCAGCAGTTTAGGGGCGGGAGTTAGAGATACGCAGTATTTT.

This clonotype was found a few times. The chain carries TRBV3-1 and TRBJ2-3; TRBD2 aligns across 12 bases. The CDR3 extends over 16 amino acids. Trimming cost V 4 bases and J 2 bases; bases outside gene matches: 4. In germline, CDR1 is LGHDT, CDR2 YNNKEL (reference sequence). CDR3 DNA: TGTGCCAGCAGCCTGACTAGCGGGGGCTTCACAGATACGCAGTATTTT. As protein: CASSLTSGGFTDTQYF.

Ten or more counts support this clonotype. The V and J genes are TRBV7-2 and TRBJ2-5, with D unresolved. The V end was cut by 6 bases, the J end by 4 bases, with 6 bases between. This CDR3 has 11 residues. Germline CDR1 is SGHTA and CDR2 is FQGNSA. The CDR3 here is CASSLIETQYF. The CDR3 bases are TGTGCCAGCAGTTTGATAGAGACCCAGTACTTC.

This clonotype has a count of ten or more. This sequence joins TRBV14 and TRBJ2-7, with D uncertain. The CDR3 extends over 14 amino acids. Trimming removed 0 bases from V and 1 base from J, with 7 bases in between. Germline CDR1 and CDR2: SGHDN and FVKESK. The CDR3 DNA reads TGTGCCAGCAGCCAAGAAATCGGGTCCTACGAGCAGTACTTC. This codes for CASSQEIGSYEQYF.

The rearrangement links TRBV4-1 to TRBJ2-1; TRBD2 aligns across 11 bases. J lost 0 bases, V lost 4 bases, and 11 bases had no gene match. Germline V gives CDR1 MGHRA, CDR2 YSYEKL. This CDR3 region has 19 residues. CDR3 loop: CASSPRPGTSGSSYNEQFF. As DNA, the CDR3 is TGCGCCAGCAGCCCTCGTCCCGGGACTAGCGGAAGCTCCTACAATGAGCAGTTCTTC.

The CDR3 DNA reads as TGCGCCAGCAACCCGGGGGGGAAATACAATGAGCAGTTCTTC. Its protein is CASNPGGKYNEQFF. The V call is TRBV5-1, the J call TRBJ2-1, with 8 positions matching TRBD2. CDR1 is SGHRS, CDR2 YFSETQ, per germline. This CDR3 contains 14 residues. Trimming at V came to 6 bases and at J to 4 bases, leaving 6 bases not matched to a gene.

This clonotype came up a few times. The J gene is TRBJ2-7, the V gene TRBV6-6; possible D gene TRBD2, 5 bases. V lost 5 bases, J lost 4 bases, and 12 bases lay in between. The CDR3 is made up of 13 amino acids. CDR1 is MNHNY, CDR2 SVGAGI, per germline (reference sequence). CDR3 sequence reads: CASSNPGKYEQYF. In nucleotides, the CDR3 is TGTGCCAGCAGTAACCCGGGGAAGTACGAGCAGTACTTC.

The chain recombines TRBV6-2 or TRBV6-3 with TRBJ2-7, with 7 bases matching TRBD2. Per germline, CDR1 MNHEY and CDR2 SVGEGT. V lost 7 bases, J lost 1 base, and 10 bases stayed unmatched. The CDR3 is 15 amino acids. The chain's CDR3 is CASTPFGRSSYEQYF. The CDR3 nucleotides are TGTGCCAGCACCCCTTTCGGGAGGTCGTCCTACGAGCAGTACTTC.

This clonotype was recorded a few times. The chain carries TRBV25-1 and TRBJ2-5; D tentatively fits TRBD1 or TRBD2 (5 bases each). The V end lost 4 bases, the J end lost 4 bases, and 7 bases lay between the germline ends. This CDR3 region has 12 residues. Germline lookup yields CDR1 MGHDK and CDR2 SYGVNS. The CDR3 is CASSVGPETQYF. Here the CDR3 DNA reads TGTGCCAGCAGTGTGGGACCAGAGACCCAGTACTTC.

In its sample, this clonotype was seen many times. This rearrangement joins TRBV12-3 or TRBV12-4 to TRBJ2-7, with D unresolved. The CDR3 is made up of 12 amino acids. Trimming pared 4 bases from V and 4 bases from J, leaving 8 bases between. This CDR3 is CASSSDRYEQYF. The DNA for the CDR3 is TGTGCCAGCAGTTCGGACCGGTACGAGCAGTACTTC.

The V and J genes are TRBV12-3 or TRBV12-4 and TRBJ2-3, with a weak D call TRBD1 (5 bases). The CDR3 has 17 amino acids. V lost 3 bases and J 2 bases, leaving 18 bases between the germline ends. CDR3 nucleotides: TGTGCCAGCAGTTTCGCGGCGACTTCGACAGTCACAGATACGCAGTATTTT. It encodes CASSFAATSTVTDTQYF.